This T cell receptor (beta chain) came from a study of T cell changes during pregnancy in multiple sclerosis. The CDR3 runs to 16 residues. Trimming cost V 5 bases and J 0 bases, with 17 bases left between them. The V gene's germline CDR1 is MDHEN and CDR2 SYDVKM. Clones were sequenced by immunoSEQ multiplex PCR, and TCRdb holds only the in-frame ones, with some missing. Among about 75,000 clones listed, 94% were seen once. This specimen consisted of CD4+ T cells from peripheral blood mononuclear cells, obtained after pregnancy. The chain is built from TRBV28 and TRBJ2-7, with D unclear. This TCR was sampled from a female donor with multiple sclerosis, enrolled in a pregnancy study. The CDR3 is CASSTPTRHASYEQYF. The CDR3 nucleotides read TGTGCCAGCAGTACCCCAACGAGACATGCCTCCTACGAGCAGTACTTC.